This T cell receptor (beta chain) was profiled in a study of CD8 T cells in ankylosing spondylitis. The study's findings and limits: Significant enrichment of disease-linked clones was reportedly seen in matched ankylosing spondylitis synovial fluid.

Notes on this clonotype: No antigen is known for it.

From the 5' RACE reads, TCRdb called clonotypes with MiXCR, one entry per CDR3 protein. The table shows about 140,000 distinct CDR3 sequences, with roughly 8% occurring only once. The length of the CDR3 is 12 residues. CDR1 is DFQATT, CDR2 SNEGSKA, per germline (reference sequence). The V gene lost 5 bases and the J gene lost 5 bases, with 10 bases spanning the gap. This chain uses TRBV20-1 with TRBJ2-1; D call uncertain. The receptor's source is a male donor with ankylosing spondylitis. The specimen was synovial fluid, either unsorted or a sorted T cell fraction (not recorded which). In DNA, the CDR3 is TGCAGTGCTCCGGAAAGGGACAATGAGCAGTTCTTC. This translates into CSAPERDNEQFF.